Sequencing of this T cell receptor (beta chain) was carried out in a study of molecular identifiers for immune sequencing clone quantification. Across the whole study: Five aliquots were made in replicates from the RNA of about 20,000 or 100,000 naive CD8 cells, and four were sequenced.

Construction of naive CD8 libraries employed roughly 19,000 to 1,100,000 sorted cells together with 10%, 30% or 50% RNA. TCR libraries were built in bulk with a published protocol and specific TCR primers. TCRdb ran MiXCR on the PCR reads and lists one entry per CDR3 protein. The sample consists of about half a million distinct CDR3 sequences, about 20% of them appearing once. The CDR3 runs to 14 residues. The V end lost 3 bases, the J end lost 6 bases, and 14 bases lay between the germline ends. Per germline, CDR1 DFQATT and CDR2 SNEGSKA (reference sequence). The chain joins TRBV20-1 to TRBJ2-2, with a weak D call TRBD1 (5 bases). The sequence derives from a human donor in good health. Some libraries in this study had Jurkat cell RNA spiked in. The sequenced sample consisted of naive CD8+ T cells from blood, with Jurkat cell RNA spiked in. Subset reported: FACS-sorted CD8+CD4-CCR7+CD45RA+ naive T cells. Here the CDR3 reads CSARDNMSPGELFF. The CDR3 bases are TGCAGTGCTAGGGACAACATGAGTCCCGGGGAGCTGTTTTTT.